The rows below give T cell receptor beta chains drawn from one sample of a study of monozygotic twins with inflammatory bowel disease. TCRdb reprocessed the 5' RACE reads, with one entry per CDR3 protein and no DNA. This sample carries a few hundred thousand distinct CDR3 sequences, with around 2.5% going to the ten biggest clones. Input material: blood. All receptors derive from a human donor with ulcerative colitis or Crohn's disease, or a healthy co-twin of an affected twin (not recorded which). CDR3s include the opening cysteine and the closing phenylalanine or tryptophan.

v_call: TRBV7-9
j_call: TRBJ2-7
cdr3_aa: CASRNGSSYEQYF

v_call: TRBV18
j_call: TRBJ1-3
cdr3_aa: CASSPRRTGTLMIGNTIYF

v_call: TRBV4-2
j_call: TRBJ1-1
cdr3_aa: CASSLIKGGGGAFF

v_call: TRBV5-6
j_call: TRBJ2-1
cdr3_aa: CASSFKSGRAVEFF

v_call: TRBV7-8
j_call: TRBJ2-1
cdr3_aa: CASSPGTSGTRNYNEQFF

v_call: TRBV28
j_call: TRBJ2-3
cdr3_aa: CASSPHYSRGTDTQYF

v_call: TRBV4-3
j_call: TRBJ1-5
cdr3_aa: CASSQRRNQPRHF

v_call: TRBV4-1
j_call: TRBJ1-4
cdr3_aa: CASSPRQGYNEKLFF

v_call: TRBV7-2
j_call: TRBJ2-1
cdr3_aa: CASSFRGSGYNEQFF

v_call: TRBV5-1
j_call: TRBJ1-1
cdr3_aa: CASSLGSSIAEAFF

v_call: TRBV6-1
j_call: TRBJ2-6
cdr3_aa: CASSRGSSGANVLTF

v_call: TRBV5-6
j_call: TRBJ2-1
cdr3_aa: CASRSLLSSRNEQFF

v_call: TRBV4-3
j_call: TRBJ2-1
cdr3_aa: CASSQDVGQGGYNEQFF

v_call: TRBV7-9
j_call: TRBJ1-2
cdr3_aa: CASSSSNGGAYGYTF

v_call: TRBV7-2
j_call: TRBJ2-1
cdr3_aa: CASSLDYTKTNEQFF

v_call: TRBV2
j_call: TRBJ2-2
cdr3_aa: CASSVLADYTGELFF

v_call: TRBV9
j_call: TRBJ1-4
cdr3_aa: CASSVGPTVATNEKLFF

v_call: TRBV5-1
j_call: TRBJ1-2
cdr3_aa: CASSLGSGGSGNYGYTF

v_call: TRBV3-1
j_call: TRBJ2-1
cdr3_aa: CASSQGTSSSYNEQFF

v_call: TRBV7-9
j_call: TRBJ1-2
cdr3_aa: CASSRTGEPYGYTF